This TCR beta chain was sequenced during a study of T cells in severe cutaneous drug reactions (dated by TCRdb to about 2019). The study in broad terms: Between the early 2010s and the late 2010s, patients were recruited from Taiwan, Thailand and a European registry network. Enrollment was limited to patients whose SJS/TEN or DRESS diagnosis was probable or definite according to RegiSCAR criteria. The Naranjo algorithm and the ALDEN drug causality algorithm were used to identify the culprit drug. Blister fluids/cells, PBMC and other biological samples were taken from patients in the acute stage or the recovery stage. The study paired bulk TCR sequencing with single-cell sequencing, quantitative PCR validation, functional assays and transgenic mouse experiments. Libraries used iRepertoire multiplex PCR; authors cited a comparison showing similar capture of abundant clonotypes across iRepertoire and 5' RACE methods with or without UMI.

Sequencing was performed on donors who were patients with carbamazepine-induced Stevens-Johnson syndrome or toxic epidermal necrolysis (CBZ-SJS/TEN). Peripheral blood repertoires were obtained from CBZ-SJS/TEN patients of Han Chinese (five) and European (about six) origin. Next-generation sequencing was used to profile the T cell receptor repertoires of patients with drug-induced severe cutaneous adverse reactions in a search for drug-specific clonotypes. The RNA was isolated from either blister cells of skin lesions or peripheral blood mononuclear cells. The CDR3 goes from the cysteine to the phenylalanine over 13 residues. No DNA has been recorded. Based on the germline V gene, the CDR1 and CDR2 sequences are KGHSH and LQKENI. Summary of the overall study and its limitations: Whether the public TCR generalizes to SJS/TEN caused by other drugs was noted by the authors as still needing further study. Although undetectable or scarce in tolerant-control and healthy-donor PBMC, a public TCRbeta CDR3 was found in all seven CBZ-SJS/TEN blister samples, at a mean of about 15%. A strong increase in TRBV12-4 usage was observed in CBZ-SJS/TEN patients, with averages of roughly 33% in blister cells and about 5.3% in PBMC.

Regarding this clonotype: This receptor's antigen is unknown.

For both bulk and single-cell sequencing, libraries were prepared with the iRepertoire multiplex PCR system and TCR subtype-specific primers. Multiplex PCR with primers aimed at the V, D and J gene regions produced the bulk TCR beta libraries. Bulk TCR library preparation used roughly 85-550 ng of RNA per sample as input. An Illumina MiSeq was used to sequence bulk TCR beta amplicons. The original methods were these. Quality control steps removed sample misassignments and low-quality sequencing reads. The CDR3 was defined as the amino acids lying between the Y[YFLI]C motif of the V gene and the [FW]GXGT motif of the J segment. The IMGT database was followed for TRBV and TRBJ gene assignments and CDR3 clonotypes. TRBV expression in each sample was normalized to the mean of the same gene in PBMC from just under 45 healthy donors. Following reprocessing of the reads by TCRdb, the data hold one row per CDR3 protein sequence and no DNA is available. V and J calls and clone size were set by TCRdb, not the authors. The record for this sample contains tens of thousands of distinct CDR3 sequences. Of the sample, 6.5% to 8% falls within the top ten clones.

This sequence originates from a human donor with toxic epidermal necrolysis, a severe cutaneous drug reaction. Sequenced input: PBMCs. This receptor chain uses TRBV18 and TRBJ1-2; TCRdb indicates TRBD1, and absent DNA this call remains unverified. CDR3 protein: CASSPDRGHGYTF.